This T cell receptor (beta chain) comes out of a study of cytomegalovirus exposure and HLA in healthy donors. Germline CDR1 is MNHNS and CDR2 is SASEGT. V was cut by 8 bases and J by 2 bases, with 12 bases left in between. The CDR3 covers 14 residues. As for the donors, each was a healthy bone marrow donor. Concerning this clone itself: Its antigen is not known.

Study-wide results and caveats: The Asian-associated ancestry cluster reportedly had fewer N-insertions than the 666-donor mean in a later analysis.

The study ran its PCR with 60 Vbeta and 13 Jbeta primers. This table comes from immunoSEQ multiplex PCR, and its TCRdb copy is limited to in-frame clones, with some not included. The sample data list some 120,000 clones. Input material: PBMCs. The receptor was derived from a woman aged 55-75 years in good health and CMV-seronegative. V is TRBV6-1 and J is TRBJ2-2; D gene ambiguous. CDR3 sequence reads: CASQHKSNTGELFF. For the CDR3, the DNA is TGTGCCAGCCAACATAAGTCTAACACCGGGGAGCTGTTTTTT.